This T cell receptor (beta chain) originates from a study of T cell responses to AZD1222 COVID-19 vaccine. Study in general: Both about-4-week and about-12-week second-dose recipients were combined.

V lost 5 bases and J 5 bases, leaving 14 bases between the germline ends. This CDR3 is 14 amino acids long. CDR1 MNHEY and CDR2 SVGAGI come from the germline V gene. Study conclusions and caveats: As reported, nearly half of all spike-specific TCRs target variant regions that are unmutated. Among the donors, most were white British and more were female, and clonal diversity was possibly underestimated.

Repertoires were generated with immunoSEQ multiplex PCR, while TCRdb's copy carries only in-frame clones and drops some. The data hold about 78,000 clones, with 75% to 90% observed a single time. In its sample, this clone was seen once. What it binds is unknown. The clonotype originates from an adult in good health. J is TRBJ2-3 and V is TRBV6-5, with unresolved D. The sample here was peripheral blood, taken on day 0 of AZD1222 vaccination. CDR3 residues: CASSRRAPLDTQYF. The CDR3 DNA is TGTGCCAGCAGTCGCCGGGCCCCGTTAGATACGCAGTATTTT.